Below, 21 T cell receptor delta chains from the same sample are listed, as sequenced in a study of gamma-delta T cells after stem cell transplantation. TCRdb re-called the RT-PCR reads through CATT. The data contain 11,000 or so delta-chain clones, about 38% of them singletons. The specimen was gamma-delta T cells. All receptors derive from a human donor. It is not recorded whose cells these are; they may come from a transplant donor.

This clone was picked up a small number of times. Within the sample, other DNA sequences also encode this same CDR3. This rearrangement joins TRDV1 to TRDJ2, with 11 bases fitting TRDD3. The V and J ends lost 0 bases and 2 bases, in that order; junction bases with no gene match: 29. The CDR3 is made up of 26 amino acids. Germline values: CDR1 TSWWSYY, CDR2 QGS. The CDR3 spells CALGELLGMFFLPLGGYEDLTAQLFF. The CDR3 DNA follows: TGTGCTCTTGGGGAACTACTCGGCATGTTCTTCCTGCCCCTTGGGGGATACGAGGACTTGACAGCACAACTCTTCTTT.

This clone was found a few times. This chain uses TRDV1 with TRDJ1; D may correspond to TRDD2 or TRDD3 (8 bases each). CDR1 is TSWWSYY and CDR2 is QGS in the germline V gene. Trimming took off 3 bases at V and 0 bases at J, with 29 bases between the two ends. This CDR3 is 21 amino acids long. The CDR3 protein is CALGEYLPKKYWGFHTDKLIF. The CDR3 DNA sequence: TGTGCTCTTGGGGAGTACCTTCCTAAGAAGTACTGGGGGTTTCACACCGATAAACTCATCTTT.

The sample holds a few counts of this clone. The gene calls are TRDV1 and TRDJ1, with TRDD2 as a possible D gene (5 bases). The CDR3 has 21 amino acids. Germline lookup yields CDR1 TSWWSYY and CDR2 QGS. Trimming took 4 bases from V and 0 from J, leaving 30 bases between them. The DNA of the CDR3 is TGTGCTCTTGGGGGCACTATAGAACCCCGACCCCCTCTTCCGTACACCGATAAACTCATCTTT. This gives the protein CALGGTIEPRPPLPYTDKLIF.

There are a few counts of this clone. This chain uses TRDV3 with TRDJ1; D remains unclear. The germline gives CDR1 TVYSNPD, CDR2 GDNSRS (reference sequence). The CDR3 covers 18 residues. Trimming cost V 3 bases and J 1 base, with 27 bases left between them. The CDR3 region is CALGSYRPNPGSTDKLIF. The CDR3, as DNA: TGTGCCTTGGGGTCGTATCGCCCCAATCCAGGGAGCACCGATAAACTCATCTTT.

This clone was counted between two and nine times. V usage is TRDV1 and J usage is TRDJ1; possibly TRDD3 for D (6 bases). In germline, CDR1 is TSWWSYY, CDR2 QGS. This CDR3 comprises 19 residues. Trimming removed 5 bases from V and 7 bases from J, with 32 bases in between. CDR3 sequence reads: CALGSGAATRGVGALKLIF. The CDR3 DNA sequence: TGTGCTCTTGGGTCTGGGGCCGCTACGCGGGGAGTGGGGGCTCTTAAACTCATCTTT.

Notes on this clone: The same CDR3 is also encoded by other DNA sequences in this sample. This chain connects TRDV1 to TRDJ1; D call uncertain. The germline V and J ends were trimmed by 2 bases and 3 bases, with 31 bases remaining between them. The V gene's germline CDR1 is TSWWSYY and CDR2 QGS. CDR3 length equals 21 residues. CDR3 in amino acids: CALGESSRRVWVRKQSDKLIF. CDR3 coding DNA: TGTGCTCTTGGGGAATCATCCCGGCGGGTATGGGTGCGTAAACAGTCCGATAAACTCATCTTT.

The chain is built from TRDV2 and TRDJ2, with TRDD3 matching over 7 bases. J was trimmed by 14 bases and V by 2 bases; bases with no gene match: 28. This CDR3 spans 19 amino acids. The germline gives CDR1 GEAIGNYY, CDR2 EKD. CDR3 protein: CACDNVLGQMVSFTEHLFF. The CDR3 DNA is TGTGCCTGTGACAACGTACTGGGGCAAATGGTGTCTTTTACAGAACACCTCTTCTTT.

The chain employs TRDV2 and TRDJ2; D gene unclear. The CDR3 spans 14 residues. The V end lost 2 bases, the J end lost 6 bases, and 12 bases lay between the germline ends. The germline CDR1 and CDR2 sequences are GEAIGNYY and EKD. The CDR3 reads CACDILPRPAQLFF. In nucleotides, the CDR3 is TGTGCCTGTGACATCCTCCCCAGGCCAGCACAACTCTTCTTT.

In its sample, this clone was seen a few times. This rearrangement joins TRDV1 to TRDJ2; 11 nucleotides line up with TRDD3. The J segment lost 0 bases and the V segment lost 1 base, leaving 25 bases of the junction unmatched. The CDR3 loop spans 25 amino acids. Per germline, CDR1 TSWWSYY and CDR2 QGS. CDR3 sequence reads: CALGERAKRGVIWGIQSALTAQLFF. The CDR3 bases are TGTGCTCTTGGGGAACGTGCCAAGCGGGGGGTAATCTGGGGGATACAATCGGCTTTGACAGCACAACTCTTCTTT.

This clone came up a few times. The CDR3 sequence is CALGENLLTDSSSWDTRQMFF. For the CDR3, the DNA is TGTGCTCTTGGGGAAAATCTTCTGACGGACTCGAGCTCCTGGGACACCCGACAGATGTTTTTC. This chain links TRDV1 with TRDJ3; D not resolved. The CDR3 has 21 residues. Per germline, CDR1 TSWWSYY and CDR2 QGS. V lost 2 bases to trimming and J lost 0 bases, with 20 bases between them.

This clone was recorded a few times. This chain joins TRDV2 and TRDJ2; a weak D match, TRDD3 (6 bases). Germline-derived CDR1 and CDR2 are GEAIGNYY and EKD. Deletions cut 4 bases from V and 4 bases from J, with 18 bases between. The CDR3 runs to 16 residues. The CDR3 loop is CACESQKGDSTAQLFF. DNA of the CDR3: TGTGCCTGTGAGTCCCAAAAGGGGGACTCGACAGCACAACTCTTCTTT.

This chain connects TRDV1 to TRDJ1, with 8 bases matching TRDD2. Per the germline V gene, CDR1 is TSWWSYY and CDR2 is QGS. Losses at the gene ends were 5 bases for V and 6 bases for J; bases not matched to a gene: 20. The CDR3 is 18 amino acids. The CDR3 DNA follows: TGTGCTCTTGGGAGCACTAACTTCCTACGAGAGACTGGGTATAAACTCATCTTT. Translated: CALGSTNFLRETGYKLIF.

The rearrangement links TRDV3 to TRDJ1; 8 bases map to TRDD2. CDR3 length equals 17 residues. Germline CDR1 reads TVYSNPD; CDR2 reads GDNSRS (reference sequence). J gave up 3 bases and V 5 bases, and 20 bases lay outside the gene matches. CDR3 DNA: TGTGCCCAGACTTCCTACGGGTCGGTGGGGAGAGCCGATAAACTCATCTTT. Amino acids: CAQTSYGSVGRADKLIF.

On this clone: Sequence at one end of the junction differs from germline and may be a read error. The gene calls are TRDV2 and TRDJ2, with 10 positions matching TRDD3. Germline CDR1 is GEAIGNYY and CDR2 is EKD. CDR3 size: 17 residues. In DNA, the CDR3 is TGTGCCTGTGACATACTGGGGGATCAAAATTTGACCGCACAACTCTTCTTT. It translates to CACDILGDQNLTAQLFF.

As concerns this clone: The junction departs from germline at one end; a sequencing error may be responsible. V and J are TRDV1 and TRDJ1; D perhaps matches TRDD3 (5 bases). The germline CDR1 and CDR2 sequences are TSWWSYY and QGS. The CDR3 covers 22 residues. CDR3 protein: CAIGATTNRWTEGCWYTDKLIF. CDR3 coding DNA: TGTGCTATTGGGGCAACCACGAACAGGTGGACTGAGGGATGTTGGTACACCGATAAACTCATCTTT.

About this clone: Compared with germline, one end of the junction differs, possibly owing to a read error. Other DNA sequences in the sample encode the same CDR3. The chain carries TRAV29/DV5 and TRDJ1, with TRDD3 identical over 13 bases. The germline CDR1 and CDR2 sequences are NSMFDY and ISSIKDK. This CDR3 has 19 residues. CDR3 DNA: TGTGCCGCAAGCGGACCCCACTGGGGGATACGCCACTACACCGATAAACTCATCTTT. Encoded protein: CAASGPHWGIRHYTDKLIF.

This clone was recorded a few times. The V gene is TRDV1, the J gene TRDJ1; 9 bases are a match to TRDD3. Trimming took 1 base from V and 0 from J; bases not matched to a gene: 27. Germline loops: CDR1 TSWWSYY, CDR2 QGS. The CDR3 is 24 amino acids. CDR3 loop: CALGERKWVSYRTGGLRNTDKLIF. The DNA of the CDR3 is TGTGCTCTTGGGGAACGGAAATGGGTTTCCTACCGGACTGGGGGACTACGAAACACCGATAAACTCATCTTT.

The V call is TRDV1, the J call TRDJ4; the match to TRDD3 covers 11 bases. J was trimmed by 5 bases and V by 0 bases; bases with no gene match: 26. Germline V gene data show CDR1 as TSWWSYY and CDR2 as QGS. The CDR3 extends over 22 amino acids. The CDR3 reads CALGELHPSYGWGILKGRPLIF. The CDR3 DNA follows: TGTGCTCTTGGGGAACTACATCCTTCCTACGGCTGGGGGATACTAAAGGGCAGGCCCCTGATCTTT.

Concerning this clone itself: Other DNA sequences in the same sample also yield this CDR3. V is TRDV2 and J is TRDJ2; 11 positions agree with TRDD3. The J segment lost 9 bases and the V segment lost 2 bases, leaving 4 bases of the junction unmatched. Per the germline V gene, CDR1 is GEAIGNYY and CDR2 is EKD. The CDR3 extends over 14 amino acids. The CDR3 nucleotides are TGTGCCTGTGACATCCTGGGGGATACAACACAACTCTTCTTT. Its protein is CACDILGDTTQLFF.

A remark on this clone: A much larger clone differs by one base, so this may be a read error. The chain combines TRDV3 with TRDJ2; TRDD3 might be the D (6 bases). The CDR3 consists of 17 residues. The V gene's germline CDR1 is TVYSNPD and CDR2 GDNSRS (reference sequence). V was clipped by 4 bases and J by 2 bases, with 23 bases between them. CDR3 DNA: TGTGCCTGTAAGGGTCGGTACTGGGATCCCTTGACAGCACAACTCTTCTTT. This translates into CACKGRYWDPLTAQLFF.

Turning to this clone: Germline and junction disagree at one end, which may indicate a read error. The chain couples TRDV2 to TRDJ1; TRDD3 aligns across 10 bases. This CDR3 comprises 20 residues. Germline V gene data show CDR1 as GEAIGNYY and CDR2 as EKD. The CDR3 reads CACDTGEIDWGILGTDTLIF. CDR3 nucleotide sequence: TGTGCCTGTGACACCGGGGAGATCGACTGGGGGATCCTAGGCACCGATACACTCATCTTT.